Presented here are 2 T cell receptor beta chains from one specimen sequenced in a study of T cell responses to AZD1222 COVID-19 vaccine. The table came from immunoSEQ multiplex PCR; TCRdb's copy has only in-frame clones and leaves some out. The sample includes 110,000 to 150,000 clones, about nine tenths of them seen just once. The sample was peripheral blood, taken 28 days after the second AZD1222 dose. The source is an adult who received the AZD1222 COVID-19 vaccine.

V usage is TRBV10-1 and J usage is TRBJ1-1, with TRBD1 as a possible D gene (5 bases). Germline V gene sequence: CDR1 WNHNN, CDR2 SYGVQD (reference sequence). Trimming removed 6 bases at V and 2 bases at J, with 10 bases between. The CDR3 consists of 13 residues. CDR3 region: CASRMTVNTEAFF. Here the CDR3 DNA reads TGCGCCAGCAGGATGACAGTTAACACTGAAGCTTTCTTT.

This clone was counted a single time. The chain has TRBV7-9 and TRBJ1-4; TRBD1 matches at 10 bases. This CDR3 contains 14 residues. The trim removed 5 bases at V and 5 bases at J, leaving 2 bases unmatched. CDR1 and CDR2 from the germline V gene are SEHNR and FQNEAQ (reference sequence). The CDR3 here is CASSPGQGNEKLFF. The CDR3 DNA reads as TGTGCCAGCAGCCCGGGACAGGGGAATGAAAAACTGTTTTTT.